Listed below are T cell receptor beta chains from one sample, sequenced in a study of early T cells in non-severe SARS-CoV-2 infection. TCRdb re-analysed the 5' RACE reads in MiXCR, keeping a single row per CDR3 protein. The data show about 60,000 distinct CDR3 sequences, 8.5% to 10% seen once. Sequenced: whole blood. Every receptor here comes from an adult who was a healthcare worker with PCR-confirmed SARS-CoV-2 infection or an uninfected control (not recorded which). CDR3s include the opening cysteine and the closing phenylalanine or tryptophan. Fields, in order: clone size, J gene, D gene, V gene, CDR3 length, CDR3 DNA, CDR3 protein. The D gene is left open where the match is weak. Clone size is given for some rows only: seen once, a few or many times, or a class if the clone is expanded.

.,TRBJ2-7,TRBD1,TRBV2,13,TGTGCCAGCAACCAGGGACAGACCTACGAGCAGTACTTC,CASNQGQTYEQYF
many,TRBJ2-5,.,TRBV7-2,14,TGTGCCAGCAGCTTACGTACAGGGCCAGAGACCCAGTACTTC,CASSLRTGPETQYF
.,TRBJ1-1,.,TRBV5-8,12,TGTGCCAGCAGCTTGGGACACACTGAAGCTTTCTTT,CASSLGHTEAFF
many,TRBJ2-7,.,TRBV6-2/TRBV6-3,14,TGTGCCAGCAGTTACGTACCTTATTCCTACGAGCAGTACTTC,CASSYVPYSYEQYF
.,TRBJ1-3,TRBD1,TRBV9,16,TGTGCCAGCAGCCCCCGTTTAGGGGGCGCAGGAAACACCATATATTTT,CASSPRLGGAGNTIYF
few,TRBJ2-1,TRBD2,TRBV5-4,17,TGTGCCAGCAGTCTAGCGGGAGGCCAGAAGATATACAATGAGCAGTTCTTC,CASSLAGGQKIYNEQFF
.,TRBJ2-3,TRBD2,TRBV7-2,15,TGTGCCAGCAGCCGACTAGCGGGAGCCGCAGATACGCAGTATTTT,CASSRLAGAADTQYF
.,TRBJ2-3,TRBD1,TRBV5-1,15,TGCGCCAGCAGCTTGCTGCAGGGGGAGACAGATACGCAGTATTTT,CASSLLQGETDTQYF
.,TRBJ2-7,.,TRBV20-1,12,TGCAGTGCTACACGGGGCTCCTACGAGCAGTACTTC,CSATRGSYEQYF
.,TRBJ2-1,TRBD2,TRBV5-1,16,TGCGCCAGCAGCTTGGGGACTAGCGGGAGGTACAATGAGCAGTTCTTC,CASSLGTSGRYNEQFF
.,TRBJ2-3,TRBD1,TRBV4-3,16,TGCGCCAGCAGCCAAGAAGGACAGGGGGGTACAGATACGCAGTATTTT,CASSQEGQGGTDTQYF
many,TRBJ1-1,TRBD1,TRBV12-3/TRBV12-4,15,TGTGCCAGCAGTCCAACAGGGACAGGGGAGACTGAAGCTTTCTTT,CASSPTGTGETEAFF
.,TRBJ2-3,.,TRBV20-1,11,TGCAGTGCTAGAACGGGGGATACGCAGTATTTT,CSARTGDTQYF
many,TRBJ2-7,TRBD1,TRBV2,17,TGTGCCAGCAGTGAAGCTCTCGCCGGGACAGGGGTCCACGAGCAGTACTTC,CASSEALAGTGVHEQYF
few,TRBJ2-3,.,TRBV6-1,15,TGTGCCAGCAGTGAAGCAGCAGGGAGCACAGATACGCAGTATTTT,CASSEAAGSTDTQYF
many,TRBJ2-7,TRBD2,TRBV6-2/TRBV6-3,16,TGTGCCAGCACTACGGGGGAAGCGGGAGGAAGATACGAGCAGTACTTC,CASTTGEAGGRYEQYF
many,TRBJ1-6,.,TRBV5-4,16,TGTGCCAGCAGTGGAGGTTCCTCCCTCGGGAATTCACCCCTCCACTTT,CASSGGSSLGNSPLHF
.,TRBJ1-4,.,TRBV12-3/TRBV12-4,15,TGTGCCAGCAGTTTTACCCGACAAAACAATGAAAAACTGTTTTTT,CASSFTRQNNEKLFF
few,TRBJ2-1,.,TRBV2,11,TGTGCCAGCAGTGAGCCTATACCCCCGTCCTTC,CASSEPIPPSF
few,TRBJ2-4,TRBD2,TRBV2,16,TGTGCCAGCACCACCGGACTAGCCGAAGCCAAAAACATTCAGTACTTC,CASTTGLAEAKNIQYF
few,TRBJ2-7,.,TRBV30,10,TGTGCCTGGGGAGATTACGAGCAGTACTTC,CAWGDYEQYF
many,TRBJ2-3,TRBD1,TRBV24-1,16,TGTGCCACCAGTGAGCCCCGACAGGGGTGGGCAGATACGCAGTATTTT,CATSEPRQGWADTQYF
many,TRBJ2-7,.,TRBV13,15,TGTGCCAGCAGTGCTTTCAGGGGTGTACACTACGAGCAGTACTTC,CASSAFRGVHYEQYF